These 17 T cell receptor beta chains originate from one sample sequenced in a study of CD8 T cells in Susac syndrome. A quantity of about 0.45 to 1 ug RNA underwent reverse transcription using random hexamers. TCRdb analysed the immunoSEQ multiplex PCR reads with MiXCR anew, one entry per CDR3 protein. The sample has 160,000 or so distinct CDR3 sequences, around 96% seen once. Sequenced: CD8+ T cells from PBMCs. These receptors all come from a human donor with multiple sclerosis.

V gene TRBV3-1 combines with J gene TRBJ2-7, with D uncertain. CDR1 LGHDT and CDR2 YNNKEL come from the germline V gene (reference sequence). The V end was cut by 3 bases, the J end by 1 base, with 7 bases between. The CDR3 sequence is 13 residues long. CDR3 sequence (DNA): TGTGCCAGCAGCCATGGGGAATCCTACGAGCAGTACTTC. Its translation: CASSHGESYEQYF.

V gene TRBV29-1 combines with J gene TRBJ2-7; D may be TRBD1 (6 bases). This CDR3 comprises 12 residues. V lost 5 bases and J lost 3, with 11 bases in between. Per the germline V gene, CDR1 is SQVTM and CDR2 is ANQGSEA. The CDR3 sequence is CSVWTESYEQYF. As DNA, the CDR3 is TGCAGCGTTTGGACAGAGAGCTACGAGCAGTACTTC.

CDR3 amino acids: CASIMEGDYEQYF. Written as DNA, the CDR3 is TGTGCCAGCATCATGGAGGGGGACTACGAGCAGTACTTC. The chain recombines TRBV7-8 with TRBJ2-7; the D gene could be TRBD1 or TRBD2 (6 bases each). Germline-derived CDR1 and CDR2 are SGHVS and FQNEAQ. Trimming left V 7 bases short and J 3 bases short, with 13 bases between. There are 13 residues in the CDR3.

The chain links TRBV4-3 to TRBJ2-1; D may be TRBD1 (7 bases). Germline V gives CDR1 LGHNA, CDR2 YSLEER. Deletions cut 0 bases from V and 1 base from J, with 13 bases between. The CDR3 length is 17 residues. The CDR3 protein is CASSQDRAGGSYNEQFF. The CDR3 DNA reads TGCGCCAGCAGCCAAGATAGGGCAGGGGGGTCCTACAATGAGCAGTTCTTC.

CDR3 in amino acids: CASKAGEETQYF. CDR3 DNA sequence: TGTGCCAGCAAGGCAGGGGAAGAGACCCAGTACTTC. This chain joins TRBV5-5 and TRBJ2-5; a weak D match, TRBD1 (6 bases). The germline V and J ends were trimmed by 6 bases and 3 bases, with 9 bases remaining between them. CDR3 length: 12 residues. CDR1 is SGHKS, CDR2 YYEKEE, per germline (reference sequence).

This chain joins TRBV6-2 or TRBV6-3 and TRBJ2-1; 11 bases agree with TRBD2. Germline V CDR1 and CDR2: MNHEY, SVGEGT. This CDR3 has 14 residues. Losses at the gene ends were 6 bases for V and 4 bases for J; bases not matched to a gene: 2. The CDR3 sequence: CASSASGRYNEQFF. DNA for the CDR3: TGTGCCAGCAGCGCTAGCGGGAGGTACAATGAGCAGTTCTTC.

This rearrangement joins TRBV9 to TRBJ1-2; maybe TRBD1 (6 bases). The V and J ends lost 1 base and 4 bases respectively, with 23 bases between them. This CDR3 region has 18 residues. The germline V gene encodes CDR1 SGDLS and CDR2 YYNGEE. The CDR3 here is CASSVSTRDIQGAYGYTF. The CDR3 coding sequence is TGTGCCAGCAGCGTATCCACCCGAGACATACAGGGCGCCTATGGCTACACCTTC.

This chain links TRBV15 with TRBJ2-7; 9 bases align to TRBD1. The ends lost 3 bases at V and 4 bases at J; junction bases unmatched: 7. The CDR3 loop spans 15 amino acids. Germline loops: CDR1 LNHNV, CDR2 YYDKDF (reference sequence). The CDR3 loop reads CATSSSGTGLYEQYF. The CDR3 DNA follows: TGTGCCACCAGCAGCTCCGGGACAGGGCTATACGAGCAGTACTTC.

The V call is TRBV28, the J call TRBJ1-5, with D perhaps TRBD1 (6 bases). Trimming removed 5 bases at V and 7 bases at J, with 15 bases between. Germline V gene sequence: CDR1 MDHEN, CDR2 SYDVKM. The CDR3 consists of 14 residues. The CDR3 loop is CASSLRGGQQPQHF. In DNA form, the CDR3 reads TGTGCCAGCAGTCTCCGGGGGGGGCAACAGCCCCAGCATTTT.

The chain uses TRBV5-1 and TRBJ2-1, with D perhaps being TRBD1 or TRBD2 (7 bases each). V lost 2 bases and J lost 8, with 11 bases in between. Germline V gives CDR1 SGHRS, CDR2 YFSETQ. This CDR3 is built from 13 residues. The CDR3 sequence: CASSFRGGYEQFF. The CDR3, as DNA: TGCGCCAGCAGCTTCAGGGGGGGCTATGAGCAGTTCTTC.

In its sample, this clonotype was seen a few times. V gene TRBV27 combines with J gene TRBJ1-2; D unresolved. Germline lookup yields CDR1 MNHEY and CDR2 SMNVEV (reference sequence). The CDR3 spans 13 residues. V lost 4 bases, J lost 4 bases, and 10 bases lay in between. The chain's CDR3 is CASSSTAFYGYTF. CDR3 sequence (DNA): TGTGCCAGCAGTTCCACAGCCTTCTATGGCTACACCTTC.

The chain employs TRBV5-6 and TRBJ1-1; no definite D call. CDR1 SGHDT and CDR2 YYEEEE come from the germline V gene. Trimming pared 0 bases from V and 4 bases from J, leaving 10 bases between. The CDR3 is made up of 14 amino acids. The CDR3 nucleotides are TGTGCCAGCAGCTTGGCCCAGGCTTCCACTGAAGCTTTCTTT. This gives the protein CASSLAQASTEAFF.

The chain carries TRBV12-5 and TRBJ2-7; possibly TRBD2 for D (5 bases). Germline loops: CDR1 LGHNT, CDR2 FRNRAP. The CDR3 is made up of 11 amino acids. The V end lost 6 bases, the J end lost 3 bases, and 6 bases lay between the germline ends. The CDR3 is CASGRGYEQYF. Here the CDR3 DNA reads TGTGCTAGTGGCCGGGGCTACGAGCAGTACTTC.

This clonotype was seen just once. The V and J genes are TRBV12-3 or TRBV12-4 and TRBJ2-5; D is possibly TRBD1 (6 bases). This CDR3 spans 12 amino acids. V lost 4 bases and J lost 4, with 7 bases in between. The DNA of the CDR3 is TGTGCCAGCAGTTACAGGGTAGAGACCCAGTACTTC. Its protein product is CASSYRVETQYF.

The rearrangement links TRBV2 to TRBJ2-2, with D unclear. The CDR3 runs 12 residues. With 7 bases removed from V and 5 bases from J, the gap between germline ends came to 8 bases. CDR1 SNHLY and CDR2 FYNNEI come from the germline V gene. The CDR3 region has the DNA TGTGCCAGCATCACCAGGACCGGGGAGCTGTTTTTT. This codes for CASITRTGELFF.

The chain is built from TRBV27 and TRBJ1-1; perhaps TRBD1 as D (5 bases). Trimming left V 4 bases short and J 2 bases short, with 11 bases between. The CDR3 extends over 14 amino acids. Germline CDR1 reads MNHEY; CDR2 reads SMNVEV (reference sequence). The CDR3 reads CASSSSGGNTEAFF. The CDR3 DNA follows: TGTGCCAGCAGTTCGTCCGGGGGAAACACTGAAGCTTTCTTT.

The chain links TRBV5-1 to TRBJ1-2, with D uncertain. Germline CDR1 reads SGHRS; CDR2 reads YFSETQ. This CDR3 contains 13 residues. Between the trimmed V and J ends, which lost 1 base and 5 bases, there was a span of 9 bases. The CDR3 DNA reads as TGCGCCAGCAGCTTGACAGAGACATATGGCTACACCTTC. Amino acid sequence: CASSLTETYGYTF.